A selection of T cell receptor beta chains follows, all from one sample in a study of blood T cell repertoires in COVID-19. Here immunoSEQ multiplex PCR was the method, and the copy in TCRdb shows in-frame clones only, minus some. The top ten hold approximately 12% of the sample, which has some 180,000 clones, about four fifths seen once. Specimen: peripheral blood. The receptor set was obtained from an elderly woman with COVID-19, enrolled during active disease. CDR3s leave out the opening cysteine and the closing phenylalanine or tryptophan.

J: TRBJ1-3
V: TRBV15
CDR3: ATSARDRGPGNTIY

J: TRBJ1-3
V: TRBV9
CDR3: ASSKTGNSGNTIY

J: TRBJ2-4
V: TRBV9
CDR3: ASSVGDRGLGNIQY

J: TRBJ2-2
V: TRBV2
CDR3: ASSEEGTVYNTGELF

J: TRBJ2-7
V: TRBV19
CDR3: ASLDFTQGTHEQY

J: TRBJ2-5
V: TRBV19
CDR3: ASSIGAGTGRETQY

J: TRBJ1-2
V: TRBV7-9
CDR3: ASSLGRPIGGYT

J: TRBJ1-1
V: TRBV19
CDR3: ASNRKGVIEAF

J: TRBJ2-3
V: TRBV19
CDR3: ASSIAWTGGTDTQY

J: TRBJ1-2
V: TRBV6-2/TRBV6-3
CDR3: ASSPNRVRNGYT

J: TRBJ2-5
V: TRBV24-1
CDR3: ATSDFAGVETQY

J: TRBJ2-2
V: TRBV6-2/TRBV6-3
CDR3: ASSSGLAGYTGELF

J: TRBJ2-6
V: TRBV7-8
CDR3: ASSSGQTGANVLT

J: TRBJ2-5
V: TRBV30
CDR3: AWSPLAGGDQY

J: TRBJ1-1
V: TRBV5-1
CDR3: ASRSGHSTEAF

J: TRBJ2-7
V: TRBV27
CDR3: ASSLGQGGFEQY

J: TRBJ1-1
V: TRBV11-2
CDR3: ASSSTRDRGWVTEAF

J: TRBJ1-6
V: TRBV12-3/TRBV12-4
CDR3: AIGHSYNSPLH

J: TRBJ2-1
V: TRBV4-2
CDR3: ASSQLLASSNEQF

J: TRBJ2-3
V: TRBV7-7
CDR3: ASSLGSGVSTDTQY

J: TRBJ1-1
V: TRBV28
CDR3: ASILPPGHGTEAF

J: TRBJ2-5
V: TRBV7-9
CDR3: ASSLAFGSVQHKQETQY

J: TRBJ2-5
V: TRBV7-8
CDR3: ASSPRTSGAVQETQY

J: TRBJ2-1
V: TRBV14
CDR3: ASSQDSRRYANEQF

J: TRBJ1-2
V: TRBV6-5
CDR3: ASRTANYGYT

J: TRBJ2-7
V: TRBV21-1
CDR3: ASSKKRGQGGVLTYEQY

J: TRBJ2-2
V: TRBV9
CDR3: ASSVGSTGELF

J: TRBJ1-2
V: TRBV3-1/TRBV3-2
CDR3: ASSQDAGGYGYT

J: TRBJ1-5
V: TRBV5-1
CDR3: ASSPDSTNQPQH

J: TRBJ2-5
V: TRBV10-3
CDR3: AISAPQGRETQY

J: TRBJ2-2
V: TRBV2
CDR3: ASSVRGAFANTGELF

J: TRBJ2-7
V: TRBV6-2/TRBV6-3
CDR3: ASSSYRGKGYEQY

J: TRBJ2-1
V: TRBV29-1
CDR3: SVARPYNEQF

J: TRBJ1-5
V: TRBV19
CDR3: ASSAQGGSQPQH

J: TRBJ1-2
V: TRBV18
CDR3: ASSPSGGRDGYT

J: TRBJ2-7
V: TRBV19
CDR3: ASSRTWGGRYEQY

J: TRBJ1-1
V: TRBV29-1
CDR3: SVQVNTEAF

J: TRBJ2-2
V: TRBV18
CDR3: ASQHSNRDRVTGELF

J: TRBJ1-2
V: TRBV11-3
CDR3: ASSLDRGWRNGYT

J: TRBJ1-5
V: TRBV7-2
CDR3: ASSLIDTGYGQPQH

J: TRBJ1-6
V: TRBV19
CDR3: ASSIDTSGRSRSSYNSPLH

J: TRBJ2-5
V: TRBV9
CDR3: ASSVAASGGASGGTQY

J: TRBJ2-7
V: TRBV10-2
CDR3: ASSAVRTSAYEQY

J: TRBJ1-2
V: TRBV28
CDR3: ASGSVDRGGYT

J: TRBJ2-3
V: TRBV11-3
CDR3: ASSLPGLAGDTQY

J: TRBJ1-2
V: TRBV5-1
CDR3: ASSFLVGDGYT

J: TRBJ2-3
V: TRBV28
CDR3: ASSFDRGSETSTDTQY

J: TRBJ2-7
V: TRBV24-1
CDR3: ATSDGDRGLDEQY

J: TRBJ1-5
V: TRBV11-3
CDR3: ASSSGSNQPQH

J: TRBJ2-4
V: TRBV28
CDR3: ASSFLPRGRINIQY

J: TRBJ1-2
V: TRBV28
CDR3: ASSETGSNGYT

J: TRBJ2-7
V: TRBV18
CDR3: ASSRRQDLYEQY

J: TRBJ2-7
V: TRBV5-6
CDR3: ASSLVRGWYYEQY

J: TRBJ2-3
V: TRBV28
CDR3: ASSLRTGYTDTQY

J: TRBJ2-1
V: TRBV6-6
CDR3: ASSPRLADSYNEQF

J: TRBJ2-7
V: TRBV6-5
CDR3: ASSYTAVSSYEQY